The entry that follows covers one TCR beta chain sequence. The sample is drawn from a study of blood T cell repertoires in COVID-19. Profiled with immunoSEQ multiplex PCR; TCRdb holds only in-frame clones, not every one. This table holds approximately 250,000 clones, roughly 82% found once. Per germline, CDR1 LNHNV and CDR2 YYDKDF (reference sequence). The CDR3 consists of 17 residues. V dropped 1 base and J dropped 3; count of bases not matched to a gene: 9. Material: peripheral blood. The sequence was collected from a man aged 35 to 55 who had recovered from COVID-19. The chain has TRBV15 and TRBJ2-1; 7 bases are shared with TRBD2. The CDR3 nucleotides read TGTGCCACCAGCAGAGTGGTGCAGCGGGGCATCTACAATGAGCAGTTCTTC. The encoded protein is CATSRVVQRGIYNEQFF.